The rows below give T cell receptor beta chains drawn from one sample of a study of technical replicates of blood from a handful of donors. TCRdb keeps only in-frame clones here, not all; method: immunoSEQ multiplex PCR. The sample consists of tens of thousands of clones, 93% of them appearing once. The sequenced material came from T cells isolated from PBMCs. These receptors all come from a human donor in good health. CDR3s include the opening cysteine and the closing phenylalanine or tryptophan. A D gene is named only where the DNA matches it firmly. The listing skips clone size in some rows; elsewhere it reads once, few, many or a size class.

V gene	clone size	D gene	J gene	CDR3 DNA	CDR3 protein
TRBV6-5	once	.	TRBJ2-7	TGTGCCAGCAGTTATGCGATCTACGAGCAGTACTTC	CASSYAIYEQYF
TRBV19	.	TRBD1	TRBJ1-6	TGTGCCAGTAGACCCGACAGGGGCTATAATTCACCCCTCCACTTT	CASRPDRGYNSPLHF
TRBV5-8	.	TRBD2	TRBJ2-3	TGTGCCAGCAGCCATACCAAGCGGGGGGTTAAGGGCACAGATACGCAGTATTTT	CASSHTKRGVKGTDTQYF
TRBV4-1	.	TRBD2	TRBJ2-1	TGCGCCAGCAGCCCCGCCGGCGGGAGGGTCAATGAGCAGTTCTTC	CASSPAGGRVNEQFF
TRBV4-1	.	TRBD1	TRBJ2-7	TGCGCCAGCAGACCAGGGGGCGCTTCCTACGAGCAGTACTTC	CASRPGGASYEQYF
TRBV7-9	.	.	TRBJ2-7	TGTGCCAGCAGCTTAGGGCTAGGGGAATTAGGCGAGCAGTACTTC	CASSLGLGELGEQYF
TRBV28	.	TRBD1	TRBJ1-2	TGTGCCAGCAGTTTATACAGGGGTCATGGCTACACCTTC	CASSLYRGHGYTF
TRBV6-6	.	TRBD1	TRBJ2-1	TGTGCCAGCAGTTACTTGGGACAGGGGGACAATGAGCAGTTCTTC	CASSYLGQGDNEQFF
TRBV6-4	.	.	TRBJ2-3	TGTGCCAGCAGTGACTCGAGAGGGGGGGCAGATACGCAGTATTTT	CASSDSRGGADTQYF
TRBV5-4	.	.	TRBJ1-4	TGTGCCAGCAGCCCATTACCTAGAGTCGAAAAACTGTTTTTT	CASSPLPRVEKLFF
TRBV2	.	.	TRBJ2-7	TGTGCCAGCCTGGGCGGGAACGCCGAGCAGTACTTC	CASLGGNAEQYF
TRBV25-1	.	.	TRBJ2-7	TGTGCCAGCCTTTCCTCCTACGAGCAGTACTTC	CASLSSYEQYF
TRBV7-9	.	TRBD2	TRBJ2-1	TGTGCCAGCAGCGTACTAGCGGGGGGAAACAATGAGCAGTTCTTC	CASSVLAGGNNEQFF
TRBV5-4	.	.	TRBJ1-1	TGTGCCAGCAGTATGGAACACAGGAACACTGAAGCTTTCTTT	CASSMEHRNTEAFF
TRBV2	.	TRBD2	TRBJ2-1	TGTGCCAGCTGGACTAGCGGGAGGGGTGCGGGCGTCTACAATGAGCAGTTCTTC	CASWTSGRGAGVYNEQFF
TRBV29-1	.	TRBD1	TRBJ2-7	TGCAGCGTTCGACAGGGGGAATACGAGCAGTACTTC	CSVRQGEYEQYF
TRBV6-1	.	.	TRBJ1-4	TGTGCCAGCAGTGTTGACGGGGGGTCGGGAGAAAAACTGTTTTTT	CASSVDGGSGEKLFF
TRBV7-3	.	.	TRBJ1-6	TGTGCCAGCAGCTTATACCCAAGCCTAAATTCACCCCTCCACTTT	CASSLYPSLNSPLHF
TRBV18	.	.	TRBJ1-2	TGTGCCAGCTCACCGATGGACAGCCCTCTTAACTATGGCTACACCTTC	CASSPMDSPLNYGYTF
TRBV29-1	.	.	TRBJ2-1	TGCAGCGTTGGCTGGGTTAAGAGACTAGAGCCCTACAATGAGCAGTTCTTC	CSVGWVKRLEPYNEQFF
TRBV27	.	.	TRBJ2-5	TGTGCCAGCAGTTTATTTAGCGCCCAAGAGACCCAGTACTTC	CASSLFSAQETQYF
TRBV11-3	.	.	TRBJ2-2	TGTGCCAGCAGCAGGGGGGGTGGCACCGGGGAGCTGTTTTTT	CASSRGGGTGELFF
TRBV19	.	TRBD1	TRBJ1-3	TGTGCCAGTAAGAATCCGGGACAGGGGTCTTCCACTGGAAACACCATATATTTT	CASKNPGQGSSTGNTIYF
TRBV19	.	.	TRBJ2-1	TGTGCCAGTAGTGCGGTGGGCAATGAGCAGTTCTTC	CASSAVGNEQFF
TRBV19	.	.	TRBJ2-3	TGTGCCAGTAATAGGCTAGCCTCTAGCACAGATACGCAGTATTTT	CASNRLASSTDTQYF
TRBV19	.	.	TRBJ1-6	TGTGCCAGTAAGGAGGGCAATTCACCCCTCCACTTT	CASKEGNSPLHF
TRBV7-9	.	TRBD1	TRBJ1-5	TGTGCCAGCAGCCCGGGACAGGCCAATCAGCCCCAGCATTTT	CASSPGQANQPQHF
TRBV11-2	.	.	TRBJ1-4	TGTGCCAGCAGCTTGGGTCAGGGCTTTCTGATGGGTGAAAAACTGTTTTTT	CASSLGQGFLMGEKLFF
TRBV6-5	once	.	TRBJ2-6	TGTGCCAGCACGCGGCAGCCCTCTGGGGCCAACGTCCTGACTTTC	CASTRQPSGANVLTF
TRBV2	.	.	TRBJ1-4	TGTGCCAGCAAGGGCAGACAGGAACTTTATGAAAAACTGTTTTTT	CASKGRQELYEKLFF
TRBV5-6	once	.	TRBJ2-6	TGTGCCAGCAGTTCCAGCTCTGGGGCCAACGTCCTGACTTTC	CASSSSSGANVLTF
TRBV2	.	TRBD2	TRBJ2-3	TGTGCCAGCAGTGTACCTAGCGGGGGGACCACAGATACGCAGTATTTT	CASSVPSGGTTDTQYF
TRBV13	.	.	TRBJ2-2	TGTGCCAGCAGCTTAGAACCAGGGCCCTCCGGGGAGCTGTTTTTT	CASSLEPGPSGELFF
TRBV5-1	.	.	TRBJ1-1	TGCGCCAGCCGCCCCTCGGGTGGCACTGAAGCTTTCTTT	CASRPSGGTEAFF
TRBV29-1	.	.	TRBJ1-3	TGCAGCGTCGGTGAGCAACTAGGAAACACCATATATTTT	CSVGEQLGNTIYF
TRBV7-7	.	TRBD2	TRBJ2-5	TGTGCCAGCAGCTTCGGACTAGCGGGAGTGGAGACCCAGTACTTC	CASSFGLAGVETQYF
TRBV10-2	.	TRBD1	TRBJ2-5	TGCGCCAGCAGTGAGTCGTCTTATGGACAGGGGGGACAAGAGACCCAGTACTTC	CASSESSYGQGGQETQYF
TRBV27	.	.	TRBJ2-1	TGTGCCAGCAGCCGGGAGTACTACAATGAGCAGTTCTTC	CASSREYYNEQFF
TRBV7-2	.	.	TRBJ1-2	TGTGCCAGCAGCTTAGGCAGGGGAGATGGCTACACCTTC	CASSLGRGDGYTF
TRBV10-3	.	TRBD1	TRBJ2-5	TGTGCCATCAGTGGGACTCAGGGGGCTGGGGAGACCCAGTACTTC	CAISGTQGAGETQYF
TRBV5-1	.	.	TRBJ2-1	TGCGCCAGCAGCTTAGGAGGCTCCTACAATGAGCAGTTCTTC	CASSLGGSYNEQFF
TRBV7-3	.	TRBD2	TRBJ2-1	TGTGCCAGCAGCTTAAGTCTAGCGGGGGCGGGGGATGAGCAGTTCTTC	CASSLSLAGAGDEQFF
TRBV6-5	few	.	TRBJ1-5	TGTGCCAGCAGTTTGAGGGATCATCAGCCCCAGCATTTT	CASSLRDHQPQHF
TRBV25-1	.	.	TRBJ2-1	TGTGCCAGCAGTGGTCTAAGAGAGGGATTTTACAATGAGCAGTTCTTC	CASSGLREGFYNEQFF
TRBV9	.	.	TRBJ1-6	TGTGCCAGCAGCGCCCCAAGAGGGAGGTTAAAGAATTCACCCCTCCACTTT	CASSAPRGRLKNSPLHF
TRBV2	.	TRBD1	TRBJ1-5	TGTGCTGTAAAGGGGGCAAGCAATCAGCCCCAGCATTTT	CAVKGASNQPQHF
TRBV28	.	.	TRBJ2-2	TGTGCCAGTCTTAGTGCCGGGGAGCTGTTTTTT	CASLSAGELFF
TRBV4-1	.	.	TRBJ1-3	TGCGCCAGCAGCCGACTCCCCAGGGACACCATATATTTT	CASSRLPRDTIYF
TRBV28	.	.	TRBJ2-7	TGTGCCAGCAGTTTGCAGGGCATCACCTACGAGCAGTACTTC	CASSLQGITYEQYF
TRBV19	.	TRBD2	TRBJ2-1	TGTGCCAGTAGTCCCGGACTAGCGGGGTTCCACAATGAGCAGTTCTTC	CASSPGLAGFHNEQFF
TRBV2	once	TRBD1	TRBJ2-3	TGTGCCAGCAGTCCTCGACAGACAGGGCCACCAGATACGCAGTATTTT	CASSPRQTGPPDTQYF
TRBV29-1	.	.	TRBJ1-4	TGCAGCGTTGAAGATTTAGCAGGGGTCAGTGAAAAACTGTTTTTT	CSVEDLAGVSEKLFF
TRBV10-2	.	TRBD2	TRBJ2-1	TGCGCCAGCAGTGATCGGACTAGCGGGGGGGGGAATGAGCAGTTCTTC	CASSDRTSGGGNEQFF
TRBV6-6	.	.	TRBJ2-1	TGTGCCAGCAGAACGGGACTGATCAACAATGAGCAGTTCTTC	CASRTGLINNEQFF
TRBV5-1	.	TRBD1	TRBJ2-2	TGCGCCAGCAGCTCGGCCTGGGACAGGGGTGCGACCGGGGAGCTGTTTTTT	CASSSAWDRGATGELFF
TRBV28	.	TRBD2	TRBJ2-3	TGTGCCAGCAGTTTAATGGGACTAGCGGGAAGCACAGATACGCAGTATTTT	CASSLMGLAGSTDTQYF
TRBV11-2	.	TRBD2	TRBJ2-1	TGTGCCAGCAGCGCAACTAGCGGGAATTGGAATGAGCAGTTCTTC	CASSATSGNWNEQFF
TRBV27	.	TRBD2	TRBJ2-1	TGTGCCAGCAGTAATAGCGGGAAAGGTAGGAATGAGCAGTTCTTC	CASSNSGKGRNEQFF
TRBV6-5	.	TRBD2	TRBJ2-3	TGTGCCAGCAGGGCACCAGCGGGAGTCACAGATACGCAGTATTTT	CASRAPAGVTDTQYF
TRBV4-1	.	.	TRBJ1-5	TGCGCCAGCAGGCAAGATCCTAGGCCCCAGGGACTTTCCCCCCAGCATTTT	CASRQDPRPQGLSPQHF